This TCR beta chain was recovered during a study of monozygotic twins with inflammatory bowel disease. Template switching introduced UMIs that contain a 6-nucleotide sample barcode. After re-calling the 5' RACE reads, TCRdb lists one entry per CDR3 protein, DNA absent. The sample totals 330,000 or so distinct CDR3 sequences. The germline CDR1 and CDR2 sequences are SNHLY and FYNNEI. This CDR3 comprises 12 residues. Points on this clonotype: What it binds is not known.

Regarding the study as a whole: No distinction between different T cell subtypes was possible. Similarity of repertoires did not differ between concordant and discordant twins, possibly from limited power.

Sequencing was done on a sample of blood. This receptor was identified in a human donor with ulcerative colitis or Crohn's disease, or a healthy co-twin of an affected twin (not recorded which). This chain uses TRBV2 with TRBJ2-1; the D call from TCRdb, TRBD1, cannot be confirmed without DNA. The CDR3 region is CASKGGLREQFF.